This TCR beta chain is drawn from a study of blood T cell repertoires in COVID-19. Overall study context: Sample material is recorded as cDNA or gDNA derived from T cells, B-cell-depleted T cells, or PBMCs.

Germline-derived CDR1 and CDR2 are SNHLY and FYNNEI. The CDR3 is made up of 14 amino acids. The V and J ends lost 6 bases and 8 bases respectively, with 19 bases between them. The repertoire was sequenced with immunoSEQ multiplex PCR; TCRdb's copy has only in-frame clones and lacks some. Of roughly 40,000 clones in the sample, 79% were seen once. Sequenced sample: peripheral blood. This clonotype was sampled from an elderly woman with acute or convalescent COVID-19. The chain has TRBV2 and TRBJ1-2; TRBD1 is a possible D gene (6 bases). The CDR3 loop is CASRRQVSRGGYTF. DNA of the CDR3: TGTGCCAGCAGACGACAGGTTTCCCGGGGAGGCTACACCTTC.